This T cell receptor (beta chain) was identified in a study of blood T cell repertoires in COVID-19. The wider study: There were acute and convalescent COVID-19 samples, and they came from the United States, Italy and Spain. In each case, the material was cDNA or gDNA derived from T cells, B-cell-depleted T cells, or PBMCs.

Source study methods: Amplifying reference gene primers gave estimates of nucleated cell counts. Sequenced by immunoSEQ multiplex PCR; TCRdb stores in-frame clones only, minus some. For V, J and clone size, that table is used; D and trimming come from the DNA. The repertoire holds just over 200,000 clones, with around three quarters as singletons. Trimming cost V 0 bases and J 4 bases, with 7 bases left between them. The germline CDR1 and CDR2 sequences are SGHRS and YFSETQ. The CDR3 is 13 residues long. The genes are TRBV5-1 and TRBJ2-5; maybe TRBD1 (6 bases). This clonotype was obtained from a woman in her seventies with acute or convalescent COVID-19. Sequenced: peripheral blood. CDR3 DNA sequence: TGCGCCAGCAGCTTGGCCAGGGGAGAGACCCAGTACTTC. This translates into CASSLARGETQYF.